Included here is one T cell receptor (beta chain) sequence, with context. Its specific antigen is unknown. No base quality values were provided; no much bigger clone lies one nucleotide off. The immunoSEQ Assay was the method used to sequence TCRbeta CDR3 regions. After extraction, genomic DNA underwent amplification by bias-controlled multiplex PCR, followed by high-throughput sequencing. The study's own analysis went as follows. To quantify the absolute abundance of every unique TCRbeta CDR3 region, sequences were collapsed and filtered. T cell fraction was estimated by normalizing TCRbeta template counts to usable DNA, with usable DNA measured through amplification of reference genes found in all nucleated cells. Repertoire TCRs were annotated as SARS-CoV-2-specific when V gene, CDR3 amino acid sequence and J gene were exactly matched to a known reactive TCR set. The reference SARS-CoV-2 TCR set was obtained from MIRA and was filtered for enrichment in COVID-19-positive ImmuneCODE repertoires, whereby public or cross-reactive TCRs were removed. Using the MIRA antigens, annotated TCRs were further analysed by specific ORF or by position within an ORF. Depth was the summed frequency of annotated unique rearrangements, while breadth was defined as annotated unique rearrangements over total unique productive rearrangements. Group comparisons of TCR breadth used two-sided Wilcoxon rank-sum tests. In its TCRdb copy, this immuneACCESS table keeps in-frame sequences only and misses some clones. Where compared with another copy, unresolved V genes explain less than half of these, and the others have no known cause. V and J calls and clone size follow that table, whereas D and trimming were derived from the DNA. Present in this sample are about 680,000 clones, around 89% of which were seen just once. The ten largest clones represent roughly 1.5% of the sample.

Taken with the paper, the label for treatment or condition translates to: roughly 19 received Ad26.COV2.S at low or high dose, single or two shots; roughly five received placebo; per-sample allocation not given. For vaccine and placebo recipients, the sequenced repertoires came from samples collected on day 63 after the first injection. Cohort 1b enrolled 25 to 30 adults aged 18-55 years at a single site in Boston, USA, between 29 July and 7 August 2020. As a vaccine, Ad26.COV2.S was a replication-incompetent adenovirus type 26 vector that expressed a prefusion-stabilized SARS-CoV-2 spike protein derived from the original Wuhan strain. The data are from a study of Ad26.COV2.S vaccination and SARS-CoV-2 variants (dated by TCRdb to the early 2020s). In terms of the full investigation: Donors in the vaccine arm were drawn from COV1001, a multicentre, randomized, double-blind, placebo-controlled phase I-IIa trial testing Ad26.COV2.S in healthy adults. Throughout the experiments and outcome assessment, investigators stayed blinded to trial group allocation. A total of around 32 samples were included in the TCR-sequenced set, comprising roughly 19 Ad26.COV2.S vaccine recipients, 5 placebo recipients and 8 SARS-CoV-2 convalescent individuals. The specificity and breadth of SARS-CoV-2-reactive T cell receptors after Ad26.COV2.S vaccination were assessed by TCRbeta repertoire sequencing. Ad26.COV2.S was given intramuscularly at 5x10^10 or 1x10^11 viral particles, as a single shot or as two shots 56 days apart. Participants in the trial were split at random into five groups of five each, receiving low-dose or high-dose Ad26.COV2.S once or twice, or else placebo on both occasions. Points the paper makes about the study in general: The study lacked the statistical power to compare responses across vaccine doses or regimens. Higher spike-specific TCR breadth was observed in Ad26.COV2.S recipients than in placebo recipients (P = 0.0014). Substantial breadth of spike-specific CD8+ and CD4+ T cell responses was reported after vaccination. According to the authors, total T cell responses may have been underestimated by the TCR breadth and depth analyses. Vaccine and placebo recipients had similar non-spike TCR breadth, a finding consistent with the vaccine containing only spike.

As encoded in the germline V gene, CDR1 is MNHEY while CDR2 is SVGEGT. From the cysteine up to the phenylalanine, the CDR3 has a length of 16 residues. Just CDR3 DNA is preserved here, 48 bases in frame from base 1. Germline trimming amounts to 2 bases on V and 3 bases on J, with 7 as the count of junction bases outside the gene matches. Sequencing was performed on peripheral blood, taken in a trial of Ad26.COV2.S vaccine versus placebo. The receptor comes from a person between 18 and 60 years old who received the Ad26.COV2.S COVID-19 vaccine or a placebo. Recombination linked TRBV6-2 or TRBV6-3 to TRBJ2-1; TRBD2 agrees with 7 junctional bases. The DNA sequence follows: TGTGCCAGCAGTTACCCCTCGGGGAGGGACTACAATGAGCAGTTCTTC. Its amino acids are CASSYPSGRDYNEQFF.